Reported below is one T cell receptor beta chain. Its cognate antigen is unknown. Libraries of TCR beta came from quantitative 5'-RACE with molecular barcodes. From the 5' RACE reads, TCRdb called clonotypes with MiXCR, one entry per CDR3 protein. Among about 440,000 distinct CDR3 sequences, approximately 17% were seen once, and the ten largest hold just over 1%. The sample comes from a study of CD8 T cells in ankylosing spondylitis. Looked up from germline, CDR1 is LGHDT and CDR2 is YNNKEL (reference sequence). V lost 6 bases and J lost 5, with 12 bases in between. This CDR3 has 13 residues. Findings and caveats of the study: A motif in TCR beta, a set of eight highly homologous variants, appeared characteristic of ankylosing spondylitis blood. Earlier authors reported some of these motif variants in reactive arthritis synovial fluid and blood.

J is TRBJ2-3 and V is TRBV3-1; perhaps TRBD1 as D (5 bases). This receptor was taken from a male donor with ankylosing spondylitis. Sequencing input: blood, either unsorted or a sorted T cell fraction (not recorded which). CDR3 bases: TGTGCCAGCAGTCCCCAGGGTTTAGATACGCAGTATTTT. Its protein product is CASSPQGLDTQYF.